Presented here are 4 T cell receptor beta chains from one specimen sequenced in a study of shared clonotypes between healthy human individuals. Repertoires were generated with immunoSEQ multiplex PCR, while TCRdb's copy carries only in-frame clones and drops some. The sample records 950,000 to 1,100,000 clones, approximately 80% being singletons. Material for sequencing was memory CD4+ T cells from PBMCs. As for subset: CD45RA-negative fraction. The source of these receptors is a man in his late teens or twenties in good health. Some clones in this sample may be carry-over from other donors' samples.

The rearrangement joins TRBV10-3 to TRBJ2-5; 9 nucleotides line up with TRBD1. The germline V gene encodes CDR1 ENHRY and CDR2 SYGVKD. CDR3 length: 16 amino acids. Trimming removed 2 bases from V and 5 bases from J; junction bases left unmatched: 9. Here the CDR3 DNA reads TGTGCCATCAGTGAGGAAAACAGGGGGCTACGGGAGACCCAGTACTTC. Its translation: CAISEENRGLRETQYF.

V gene TRBV27 combines with J gene TRBJ2-7; tentative D call: TRBD2 (5 bases). The ends were cut back, 5 bases at V and 0 bases at J, with 14 bases in the middle. The V gene's germline CDR1 is MNHEY and CDR2 SMNVEV (reference sequence). The CDR3 extends over 15 amino acids. CDR3 residues: CASSPRTLSSYEQYF. In nucleotides, the CDR3 is TGTGCCAGCAGTCCCCGGACTCTTTCCTCCTACGAGCAGTACTTC.

The chain is built from TRBV28 and TRBJ1-2; 7 nucleotides agree with TRBD1. The V and J ends lost 3 bases and 4 bases, in that order; junction bases with no gene match: 8. Germline V CDR1 and CDR2: MDHEN, SYDVKM. The CDR3 runs to 15 residues. The CDR3 loop is CASSFPRGPGYGYTF. CDR3 sequence (DNA): TGTGCCAGCAGTTTCCCGAGGGGGCCAGGCTATGGCTACACCTTC.

This sequence joins TRBV5-4 and TRBJ2-2; 12 nucleotides match TRBD2. This CDR3 comprises 17 residues. The J segment lost 5 bases and the V segment lost 0 bases, leaving 5 bases of the junction unmatched. Germline values: CDR1 SGHNT, CDR2 YYREEE (reference sequence). CDR3 region: CASSLGLAGDGTGELFF. The CDR3, as DNA: TGTGCCAGCAGCTTGGGACTAGCGGGAGATGGTACCGGGGAGCTGTTTTTT.